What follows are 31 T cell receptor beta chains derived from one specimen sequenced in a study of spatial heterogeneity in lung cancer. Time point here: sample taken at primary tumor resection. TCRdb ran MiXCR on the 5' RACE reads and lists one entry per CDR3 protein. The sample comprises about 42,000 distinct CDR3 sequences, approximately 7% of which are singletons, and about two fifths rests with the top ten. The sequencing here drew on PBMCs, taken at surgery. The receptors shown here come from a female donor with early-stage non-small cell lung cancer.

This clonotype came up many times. The CDR3 spells CSARDRFKAGYGYTF. The CDR3 DNA reads TGCAGTGCTAGAGATCGATTTAAGGCTGGCTATGGCTACACCTTC. The V call is TRBV20-1, the J call TRBJ1-2; D is unresolved. The germline gives CDR1 DFQATT, CDR2 SNEGSKA (reference sequence). V lost 0 bases, J lost 4 bases, and 15 bases lay in between. The CDR3 is made up of 15 amino acids.

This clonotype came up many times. CDR3 sequence (DNA): TGTGCCAGCAGCTTAAGCTCCTACGAGCAGTACTTC. It is translated as CASSLSSYEQYF. The chain employs TRBV7-9 and TRBJ2-7; no definite D call. Germline V gene data show CDR1 as SEHNR and CDR2 as FQNEAQ (reference sequence). The CDR3 length is 12 residues. Trimming removed 2 bases at V and 0 bases at J, with 2 bases between.

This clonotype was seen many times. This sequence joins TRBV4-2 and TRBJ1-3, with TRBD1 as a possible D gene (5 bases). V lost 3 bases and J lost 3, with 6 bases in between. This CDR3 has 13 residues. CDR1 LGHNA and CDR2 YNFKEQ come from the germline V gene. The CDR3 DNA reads TGTGCCAGCAGCCACGACAGTGGAAACACCATATATTTT. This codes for CASSHDSGNTIYF.

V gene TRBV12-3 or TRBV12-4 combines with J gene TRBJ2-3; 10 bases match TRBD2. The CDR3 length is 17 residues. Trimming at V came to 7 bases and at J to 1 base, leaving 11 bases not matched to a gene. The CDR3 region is CASTQRGGGIGTDTQYF. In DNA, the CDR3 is TGTGCCAGCACCCAGCGGGGGGGTGGTATTGGCACAGATACGCAGTATTTT.

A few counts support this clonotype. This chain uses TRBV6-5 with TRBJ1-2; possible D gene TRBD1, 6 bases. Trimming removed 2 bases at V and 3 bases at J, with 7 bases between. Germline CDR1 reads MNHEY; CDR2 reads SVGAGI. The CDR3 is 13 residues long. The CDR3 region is CASSYGQYYGYTF. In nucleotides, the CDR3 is TGTGCCAGCAGTTACGGACAGTACTATGGCTACACCTTC.

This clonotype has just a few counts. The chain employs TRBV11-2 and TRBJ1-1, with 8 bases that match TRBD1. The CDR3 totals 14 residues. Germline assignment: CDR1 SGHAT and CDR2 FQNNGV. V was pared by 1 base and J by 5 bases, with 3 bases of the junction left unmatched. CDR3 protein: CASSLVTGGTEAFF. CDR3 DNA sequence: TGTGCCAGCAGCTTAGTTACAGGGGGGACTGAAGCTTTCTTT.

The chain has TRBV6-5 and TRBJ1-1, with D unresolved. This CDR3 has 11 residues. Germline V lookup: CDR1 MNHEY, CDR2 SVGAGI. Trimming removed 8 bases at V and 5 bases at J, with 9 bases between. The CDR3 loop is CASSSGTEAFF. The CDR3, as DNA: TGTGCCAGCTCTTCGGGGACTGAAGCTTTCTTT.

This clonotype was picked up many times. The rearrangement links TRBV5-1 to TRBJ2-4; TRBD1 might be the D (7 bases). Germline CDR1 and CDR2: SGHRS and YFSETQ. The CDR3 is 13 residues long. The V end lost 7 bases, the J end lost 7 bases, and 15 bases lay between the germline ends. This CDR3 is CASGKEGANIQYF. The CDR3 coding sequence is TGCGCCAGCGGGAAGGAGGGGGCGAACATTCAGTACTTC.

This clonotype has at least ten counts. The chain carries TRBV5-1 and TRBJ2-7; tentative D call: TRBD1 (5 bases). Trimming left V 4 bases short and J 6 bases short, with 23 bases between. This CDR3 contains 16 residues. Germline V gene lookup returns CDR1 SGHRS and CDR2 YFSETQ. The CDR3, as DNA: TGCGCCAGCAGCCTACAAACCGGACAAGCCGGCGGCGAGCAGTACTTC. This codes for CASSLQTGQAGGEQYF.

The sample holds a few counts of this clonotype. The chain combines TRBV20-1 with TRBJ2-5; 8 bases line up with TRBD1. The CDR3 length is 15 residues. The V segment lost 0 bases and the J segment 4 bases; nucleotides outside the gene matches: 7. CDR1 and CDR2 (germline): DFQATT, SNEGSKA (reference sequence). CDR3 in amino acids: CSARDPSGGGETQYF. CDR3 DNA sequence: TGCAGTGCTAGAGATCCTTCAGGGGGCGGAGAGACCCAGTACTTC.

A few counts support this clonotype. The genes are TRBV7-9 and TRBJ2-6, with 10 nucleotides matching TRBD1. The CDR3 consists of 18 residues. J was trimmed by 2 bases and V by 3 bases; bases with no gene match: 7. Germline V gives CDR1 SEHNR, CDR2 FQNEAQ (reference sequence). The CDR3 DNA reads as TGTGCCAGCAGCTTTGCCGGGACAGGGGTTCCTGGGGCCAACGTCCTGACTTTC. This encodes CASSFAGTGVPGANVLTF.

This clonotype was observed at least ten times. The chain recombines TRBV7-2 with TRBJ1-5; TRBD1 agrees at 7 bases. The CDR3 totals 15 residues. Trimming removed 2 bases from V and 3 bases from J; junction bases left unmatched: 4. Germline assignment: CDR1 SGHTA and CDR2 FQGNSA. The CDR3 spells CASSLQGQSNQPQHF. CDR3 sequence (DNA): TGTGCCAGCAGCTTACAGGGACAGTCCAATCAGCCCCAGCATTTT. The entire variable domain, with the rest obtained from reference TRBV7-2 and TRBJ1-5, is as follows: GAGVSQSPSNKVTEKGKDVELRCDPISGHTALYWYRQSLGQGLEFLIYFQGNSAPDKSGLPSDRFSAERTGGSVSTLTIQRTQQEDSAVYLCASSLQGQSNQPQHFGDGTRLSIL.

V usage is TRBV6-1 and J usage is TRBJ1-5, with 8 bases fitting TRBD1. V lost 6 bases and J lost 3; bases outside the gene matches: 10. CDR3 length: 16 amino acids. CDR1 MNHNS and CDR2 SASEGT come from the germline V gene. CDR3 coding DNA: TGTGCCAGCAGAGATCTAAAGGGACAGGCCAATCAGCCCCAGCATTTT. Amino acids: CASRDLKGQANQPQHF.

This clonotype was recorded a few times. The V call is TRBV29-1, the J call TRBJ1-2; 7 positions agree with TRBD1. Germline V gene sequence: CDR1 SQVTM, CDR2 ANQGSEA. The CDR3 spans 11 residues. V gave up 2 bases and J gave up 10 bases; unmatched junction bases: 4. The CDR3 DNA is TGCAGCGTTGAAAGGGGGACAGTCTACACCTTC. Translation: CSVERGTVYTF. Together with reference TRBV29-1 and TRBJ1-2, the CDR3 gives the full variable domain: SAVISQKPSRDICQRGTSLTIQCQVDSQVTMMFWYRQQPGQSLTLIATANQGSEATYESGFVIDKFPISRPNLTFSTLTVSNMSPEDSSIYLCSVERGTVYTFGSGTRLTVV.

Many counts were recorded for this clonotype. The CDR3 protein is CASSESNGLAVTDTQYF. For the CDR3, the DNA is TGCGCCAGCAGTGAGTCGAACGGACTAGCGGTCACAGATACGCAGTATTTT. This chain connects TRBV10-2 to TRBJ2-3; 10 bases fit TRBD2. CDR1 is WSHSY and CDR2 is SAAADI in the germline V gene. V trimming: 0 bases; J trimming: 2 bases; junction bases outside the gene matches: 5. CDR3 length: 17 residues.

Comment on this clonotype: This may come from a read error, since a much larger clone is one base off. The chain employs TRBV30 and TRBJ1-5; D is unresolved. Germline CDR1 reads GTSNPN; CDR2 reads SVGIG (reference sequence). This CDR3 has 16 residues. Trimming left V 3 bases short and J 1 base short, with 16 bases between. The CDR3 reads CAWRVDGRRSNQPQHF. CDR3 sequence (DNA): TGTGCCTGGAGGGTCGACGGGCGCAGGAGCAATCAGCCCCAGCATTTT.

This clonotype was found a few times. This CDR3 reads CASSPRTSGETQYF. CDR3 nucleotide sequence: TGTGCCAGCAGTCCTCGGACTAGCGGAGAGACCCAGTACTTC. The chain carries TRBV6-5 and TRBJ2-5; 10 nucleotides line up with TRBD2. Trimming at V came to 5 bases and at J to 4 bases, leaving 4 bases not matched to a gene. The germline gives CDR1 MNHEY, CDR2 SVGAGI. The CDR3 sequence is 14 residues long.

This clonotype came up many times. The chain's CDR3 is CSARDPAGGPGDTQYF. CDR3 nucleotides: TGCAGTGCTAGAGATCCAGCGGGGGGCCCGGGAGATACGCAGTATTTT. This sequence joins TRBV20-1 and TRBJ2-3; 9 bases align to TRBD2. The germline V gene has CDR1 DFQATT and CDR2 SNEGSKA (reference sequence). Trimming at V came to 0 bases and at J to 5 bases, leaving 9 bases not matched to a gene. This CDR3 contains 16 residues.

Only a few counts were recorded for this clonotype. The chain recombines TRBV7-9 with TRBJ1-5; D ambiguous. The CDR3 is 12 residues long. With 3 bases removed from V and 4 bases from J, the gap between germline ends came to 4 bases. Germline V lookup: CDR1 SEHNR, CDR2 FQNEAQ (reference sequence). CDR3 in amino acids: CASSFPNQPQHF. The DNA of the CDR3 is TGTGCCAGCAGCTTCCCGAATCAGCCCCAGCATTTT.

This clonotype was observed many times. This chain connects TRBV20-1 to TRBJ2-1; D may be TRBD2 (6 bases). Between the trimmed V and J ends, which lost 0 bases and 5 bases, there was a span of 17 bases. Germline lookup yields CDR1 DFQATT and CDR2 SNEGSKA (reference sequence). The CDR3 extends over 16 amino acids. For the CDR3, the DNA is TGCAGTGCTAGAGATACCGGACGGGGACTTAACAATGAGCAGTTCTTC. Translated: CSARDTGRGLNNEQFF.

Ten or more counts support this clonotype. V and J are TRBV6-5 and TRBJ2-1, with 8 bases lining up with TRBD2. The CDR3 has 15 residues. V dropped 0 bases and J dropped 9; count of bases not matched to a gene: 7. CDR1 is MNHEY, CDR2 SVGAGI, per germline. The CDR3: CASSYSPGLDGEQFF. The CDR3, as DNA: TGTGCCAGCAGTTACTCGCCGGGACTAGACGGTGAGCAGTTCTTC.

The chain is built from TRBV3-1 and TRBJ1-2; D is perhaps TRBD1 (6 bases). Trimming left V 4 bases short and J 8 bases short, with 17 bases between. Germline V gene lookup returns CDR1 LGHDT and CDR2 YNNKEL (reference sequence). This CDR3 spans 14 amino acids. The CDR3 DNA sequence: TGTGCCAGCAGCCGTTATGGGGGGCTAGGCGGCTACACCTTC. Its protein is CASSRYGGLGGYTF.

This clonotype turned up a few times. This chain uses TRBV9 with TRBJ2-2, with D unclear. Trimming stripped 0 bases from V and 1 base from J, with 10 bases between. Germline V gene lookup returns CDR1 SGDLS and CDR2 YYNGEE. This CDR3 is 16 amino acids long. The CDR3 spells CASSVVVHQNTGELFF. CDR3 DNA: TGTGCCAGCAGCGTAGTGGTACATCAGAACACCGGGGAGCTGTTTTTT.

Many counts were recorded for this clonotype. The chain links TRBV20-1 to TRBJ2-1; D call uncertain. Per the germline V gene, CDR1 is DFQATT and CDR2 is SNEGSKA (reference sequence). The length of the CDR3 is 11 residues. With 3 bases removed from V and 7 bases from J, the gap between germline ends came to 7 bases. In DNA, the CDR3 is TGCAGTGCTAGCTACGGGAATGAGCAGTTCTTC. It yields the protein CSASYGNEQFF.

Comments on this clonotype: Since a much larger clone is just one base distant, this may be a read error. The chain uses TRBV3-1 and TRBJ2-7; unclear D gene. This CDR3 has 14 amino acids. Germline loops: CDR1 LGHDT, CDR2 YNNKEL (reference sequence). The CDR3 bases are TGTGCCAGCAGTCCCGGCAGCTCTCACTACAAGCAGTACTTC. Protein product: CASSPGSSHYKQYF.

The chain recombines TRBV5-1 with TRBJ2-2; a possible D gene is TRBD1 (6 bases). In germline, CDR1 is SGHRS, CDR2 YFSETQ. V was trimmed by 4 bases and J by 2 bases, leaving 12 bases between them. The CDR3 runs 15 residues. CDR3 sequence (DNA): TGCGCCAGCAGCGCTGGACAGCTTAACACCGGGGAGCTGTTTTTT. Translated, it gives CASSAGQLNTGELFF.

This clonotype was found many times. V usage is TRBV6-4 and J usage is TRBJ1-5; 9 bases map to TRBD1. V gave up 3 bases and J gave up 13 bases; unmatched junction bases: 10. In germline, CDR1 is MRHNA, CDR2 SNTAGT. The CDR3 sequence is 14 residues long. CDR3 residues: CASSEGTGMGPQHF. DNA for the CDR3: TGTGCCAGCAGTGAGGGGACAGGGATGGGGCCTCAGCATTTT.

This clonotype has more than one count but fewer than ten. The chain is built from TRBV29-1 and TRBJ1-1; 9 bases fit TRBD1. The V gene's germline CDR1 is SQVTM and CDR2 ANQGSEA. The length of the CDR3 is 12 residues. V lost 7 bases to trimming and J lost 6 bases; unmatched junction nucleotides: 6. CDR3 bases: TGCAGCGGGGACAGGGACGTCGCTGAAGCTTTCTTT. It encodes CSGDRDVAEAFF.

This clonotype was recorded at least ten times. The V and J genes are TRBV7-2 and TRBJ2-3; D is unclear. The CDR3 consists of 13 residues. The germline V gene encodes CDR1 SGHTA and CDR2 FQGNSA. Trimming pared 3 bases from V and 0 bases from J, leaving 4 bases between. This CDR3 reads CASSFPSTDTQYF. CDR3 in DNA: TGTGCCAGCAGCTTCCCTAGCACAGATACGCAGTATTTT.

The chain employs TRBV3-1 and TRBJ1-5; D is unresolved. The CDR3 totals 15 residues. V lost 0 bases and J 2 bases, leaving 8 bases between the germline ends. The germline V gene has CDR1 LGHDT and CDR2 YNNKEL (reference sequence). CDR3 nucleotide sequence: TGTGCCAGCAGCCAAGATGGTTTAGGCAATCAGCCCCAGCATTTT. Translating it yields CASSQDGLGNQPQHF.

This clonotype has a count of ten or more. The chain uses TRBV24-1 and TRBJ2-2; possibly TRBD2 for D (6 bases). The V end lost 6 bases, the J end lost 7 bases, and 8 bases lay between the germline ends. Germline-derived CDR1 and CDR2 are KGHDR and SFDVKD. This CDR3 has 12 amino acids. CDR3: CATSRGIGELFF. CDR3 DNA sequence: TGTGCCACCAGTCGGGGGATCGGGGAGCTGTTTTTT.